This T cell receptor (beta chain) was profiled in a study of CD8+ T cells in alopecia areata. Study-level information: Once tofacitinib had been taken for 6 to 18 months, 6 months off drug followed.

Patients with alopecia areata provided lesional scalp punch biopsies as well as peripheral blood. Sequencing relied on a cDNA template that was reverse transcribed from extracted RNA. Assay used: immunoSEQ multiplex PCR; TCRdb lists only in-frame clones, some missing. The sample holds some 180,000 clones; about 63% are singletons and the top ten take about 1.7%. The V end lost 5 bases, the J end lost 8 bases, and 13 bases lay between the germline ends. Germline-derived CDR1 and CDR2 are LNHNV and YYDKDF (reference sequence). This CDR3 comprises 13 residues. The rearrangement links TRBV15 to TRBJ1-5, with a possible D match to TRBD1 (6 bases). The receptor's source is a human donor with alopecia areata. This specimen was CD4+ T cells sorted from blood, taken at week 0. CDR3 residues: CATSGGGRKPQHF. The CDR3 region has the DNA TGTGCCACCAGCGGGGGCGGAAGGAAGCCCCAGCATTTT.